This T cell receptor beta chain is from a study of blood T cell repertoires in COVID-19. The wider study: The analysed material was cDNA or gDNA that came from T cells, B-cell-depleted T cells, or PBMCs.

Germline assignment: CDR1 SQVTM and CDR2 ANQGSEA. This CDR3 has 14 residues. The trim removed 5 bases at V and 2 bases at J, leaving 8 bases unmatched. Original methodology: Amplification with reference gene primers provided the estimates of nucleated cell counts. Assay: immunoSEQ multiplex PCR; the TCRdb copy retains only in-frame clones and omits some. The D gene and trimming were derived from the DNA, and the V and J assignments and clone size from that table. The top ten hold about 4.2% of the sample, which has around 110,000 clones, approximately 80% seen once. V is TRBV29-1 and J is TRBJ1-2, with TRBD1 matching over 7 bases. Specimen: peripheral blood. The source is a woman in her seventies with acute or convalescent COVID-19. This chain's CDR3 is CSVPGQSLNYGYTF. CDR3 bases: TGCAGCGTTCCGGGACAGTCTTTAAACTATGGCTACACCTTC.